The next 28 T cell receptor beta chains were all read from a single sample in a study of T-cell memory formation after mild COVID-19. TCRdb used MiXCR to reprocess the 5' RACE reads, holding one entry per CDR3 protein. Of approximately 260,000 distinct CDR3 sequences in the sample, roughly 17% are singletons; the top ten hold roughly 23%. The specimen was PBMCs or a T cell subset sorted from them (not recorded which). The receptors originated from a man between 18 and 35 years old who had mild COVID-19 (a few samples of this study predate the infection). Cell type and time point are not known.

There are a few counts of this clonotype. The CDR3 region is CSVAGPSSYEQYF. The CDR3 nucleotides read TGCAGCGTTGCAGGGCCCAGCTCCTACGAGCAGTACTTC. This chain joins TRBV29-1 and TRBJ2-7, with D maybe TRBD1 (5 bases). Trimming stripped 4 bases from V and 0 bases from J, with 10 bases between. This CDR3 region has 13 residues. The germline CDR1 and CDR2 sequences are SQVTM and ANQGSEA.

This clonotype was seen a handful of times. The chain recombines TRBV4-1 with TRBJ1-2; D unclear. The CDR3 covers 13 residues. The V and J ends lost 5 bases and 3 bases respectively, with 10 bases between them. Germline V CDR1 and CDR2: MGHRA, YSYEKL. The CDR3 DNA reads TGCGCCAGCAGCTTTCAGAGGGACTATGGCTACACCTTC. Protein product: CASSFQRDYGYTF.

This clonotype has just a few counts. This sequence joins TRBV5-1 and TRBJ2-2; D gene uncertain. The germline V gene has CDR1 SGHRS and CDR2 YFSETQ. The CDR3 covers 15 residues. V was clipped by 6 bases and J by 0 bases, with 12 bases between them. In DNA form, the CDR3 reads TGCGCCAGCACCTACCGAGCCGCGAACACCGGGGAGCTGTTTTTT. Protein product: CASTYRAANTGELFF.

This clonotype showed up just a few times. The chain has TRBV12-3 or TRBV12-4 and TRBJ1-6; D gene unclear. The CDR3 spans 15 residues. V lost 6 bases, J lost 8 bases, and 17 bases lay in between. CDR3 amino acids: CASSDNVSGDSPLHF. The CDR3 DNA reads as TGTGCCAGCAGCGATAACGTCTCTGGAGATTCACCCCTCCACTTT.

The V and J genes are TRBV9 and TRBJ2-2; D uncertain. Trimming removed 0 bases at V and 8 bases at J, with 8 bases between. Germline V lookup: CDR1 SGDLS, CDR2 YYNGEE. The CDR3 length is 13 residues. CDR3 sequence (DNA): TGTGCCAGCAGCGTAGACCTTGCTGGGGAGCTGTTTTTT. This encodes CASSVDLAGELFF. The full variable domain, completed using reference TRBV9 and TRBJ2-2, is DSGVTQTPKHLITATGQRVTLRCSPRSGDLSVYWYQQSLDQGLQFLIQYYNGEERAKGNILERFSAQQFPDLHSELNLSSLELGDSALYFCASSVDLAGELFFGEGSRLTVL.

This clonotype was detected many times. V and J are TRBV7-2 and TRBJ2-2; 9 bases map to TRBD2. CDR1 is SGHTA, CDR2 FQGNSA, per germline. With 5 bases clipped from V and 5 bases from J, the junction kept 9 bases outside the gene matches. The CDR3 loop spans 16 amino acids. CDR3 loop: CASSPRASGVTGELFF. In nucleotides, the CDR3 is TGTGCCAGCAGCCCCCGCGCTAGCGGGGTTACCGGGGAGCTGTTTTTT.

This clonotype was counted between two and nine times. The chain employs TRBV15 and TRBJ1-4; TRBD1 is a possible D gene (5 bases). Per germline, CDR1 LNHNV and CDR2 YYDKDF (reference sequence). The CDR3 runs to 16 residues. V lost 0 bases and J 5 bases, leaving 13 bases between the germline ends. The CDR3 coding sequence is TGTGCCACCAGCAGAGATCGTGGTCGGGGGAATGAAAAACTGTTTTTT. As protein: CATSRDRGRGNEKLFF.

This clonotype has just a few counts. The rearrangement joins TRBV15 to TRBJ2-3; tentatively, D is TRBD1 (6 bases). The CDR3 consists of 15 residues. Germline CDR1 is LNHNV and CDR2 is YYDKDF (reference sequence). Trimming pared 5 bases from V and 5 bases from J, leaving 17 bases between. The CDR3 is CATSGYRVFVDTQYF. CDR3 coding DNA: TGTGCCACCAGCGGATACAGGGTCTTCGTAGATACGCAGTATTTT.

This clonotype was picked up a small number of times. V is TRBV10-3 and J is TRBJ1-3; 9 nucleotides agree with TRBD1. There are 14 residues in the CDR3. The trim removed 6 bases at V and 6 bases at J, leaving 6 bases unmatched. From germline, CDR1 is ENHRY and CDR2 SYGVKD. CDR3 loop: CAIRDRGSENTIYF. CDR3 nucleotides: TGTGCCATCAGGGACAGGGGATCGGAAAACACCATATATTTT.

A few counts support this clonotype. This CDR3 reads CASSGGGRSSYNSPLHF. Here the CDR3 DNA reads TGTGCCAGCAGCGGAGGGGGGAGGAGCTCCTATAATTCACCCCTCCACTTT. The chain is built from TRBV9 and TRBJ1-6, with D possibly TRBD1 on 6 matching bases. The CDR3 runs 17 residues. In germline, CDR1 is SGDLS, CDR2 YYNGEE. V dropped 3 bases and J dropped 0 bases, with 13 bases sitting between them. Based on the CDR3 plus reference TRBV9 and TRBJ1-6, the full variable domain is DSGVTQTPKHLITATGQRVTLRCSPRSGDLSVYWYQQSLDQGLQFLIQYYNGEERAKGNILERFSAQQFPDLHSELNLSSLELGDSALYFCASSGGGRSSYNSPLHFGNGTRLTVT.

This clonotype was counted a few times. The genes are TRBV7-8 and TRBJ2-3; D is uncertain. Germline-derived CDR1 and CDR2 are SGHVS and FQNEAQ. The ends were cut back, 2 bases at V and 0 bases at J, with 12 bases in the middle. CDR3 length equals 16 residues. DNA of the CDR3: TGTGCCAGCAGCTTACGACTGGACCCTAGCACAGATACGCAGTATTTT. Protein: CASSLRLDPSTDTQYF.

This clonotype appeared a few times. The rearrangement joins TRBV7-8 to TRBJ2-7, with 9 bases lining up with TRBD1. The germline V gene has CDR1 SGHVS and CDR2 FQNEAQ. CDR3 length: 14 residues. V lost 5 bases, J lost 3 bases, and 5 bases stayed unmatched. As DNA, the CDR3 is TGTGCCAGCAGCGTCGACAGGGGGAACTACGAGCAGTACGTC. Translated, it gives CASSVDRGNYEQYV.

The chain combines TRBV29-1 with TRBJ2-5; D unclear. Germline CDR1 reads SQVTM; CDR2 reads ANQGSEA. This CDR3 is built from 11 residues. V was pared by 6 bases and J by 5 bases, with 10 bases between. The DNA of the CDR3 is TGCAGCGTCCAAGAGTGGGAGACCCAGTACTTC. Residues: CSVQEWETQYF.

This chain links TRBV27 with TRBJ2-3; D gene unclear. Trimming shortened V by 3 bases and J by 3 bases, and 10 bases separated the two germline ends. The CDR3 is 14 residues long. From germline, CDR1 is MNHEY and CDR2 SMNVEV (reference sequence). The CDR3 DNA reads as TGTGCCAGCAGTTTCCTTGGTTCAACAGATACGCAGTATTTT. Translated, it gives CASSFLGSTDTQYF.

V usage is TRBV12-3 or TRBV12-4 and J usage is TRBJ1-5; D not certain. The CDR3 spans 15 residues. Trimming cost V 3 bases and J 2 bases, with 11 bases left between them. As DNA, the CDR3 is TGTGCCAGCAGTTTCCAAGGCATGGGCAATCAGCCCCAGCATTTT. Translated: CASSFQGMGNQPQHF.

This clonotype was counted only a few times. The chain couples TRBV9 to TRBJ1-6; D is perhaps TRBD1 (5 bases). This CDR3 spans 13 amino acids. Germline V lookup: CDR1 SGDLS, CDR2 YYNGEE. Trimming left V 4 bases short and J 9 bases short, with 11 bases between. CDR3 region: CASSLGHLSPLHF. The DNA of the CDR3 is TGTGCCAGCAGCCTCGGACACCTTTCACCCCTCCACTTT.

The chain is built from TRBV20-1 and TRBJ2-3; 10 positions match TRBD2. V was pared by 1 base and J by 0 bases, with 4 bases of the junction left unmatched. Germline V gene sequence: CDR1 DFQATT, CDR2 SNEGSKA (reference sequence). The CDR3 has 16 amino acids. CDR3 DNA sequence: TGCAGTGCTAGAGGGCCTAGCGGGGGCAGCACAGATACGCAGTATTTT. Translation: CSARGPSGGSTDTQYF.

The chain has TRBV6-5 and TRBJ2-7; tentatively, D is TRBD1 or TRBD2 (7 bases each). Germline lookup yields CDR1 MNHEY and CDR2 SVGAGI. V lost 2 bases to trimming and J lost 0 bases, with 23 bases between them. The CDR3 consists of 19 residues. The CDR3 DNA reads TGTGCCAGCAGTTACCAGGGGGGGGCAGGAAGAACGAGCTCCTACGAGCAGTACTTC. It codes for CASSYQGGAGRTSSYEQYF.

The sample holds a few counts of this clonotype. The chain is built from TRBV4-1 and TRBJ2-2, with D uncertain. Trimming removed 4 bases at V and 8 bases at J, with 11 bases between. The CDR3 length is 13 residues. Germline CDR1 MGHRA, CDR2 YSYEKL. CDR3 in amino acids: CASSPSLTGELFF. The CDR3 DNA reads as TGCGCCAGCAGCCCCAGCCTAACTGGGGAGCTGTTTTTT.

In this sample, this clonotype turned up a few times. The V call is TRBV7-3, the J call TRBJ1-5; TRBD1 might be the D (6 bases). From germline, CDR1 is SGHTA and CDR2 FQGTGA. CDR3 length: 14 residues. V was cut by 1 base and J by 7 bases, with 11 bases left in between. The CDR3 DNA is TGTGCCAGCAGCTTAAACAGGGAGAGGCAGCCCCAGCATTTT. Amino acids: CASSLNRERQPQHF.

V and J are TRBV6-2 or TRBV6-3 and TRBJ1-1; D might be TRBD1 (5 bases). V was trimmed by 2 bases and J by 3 bases, leaving 19 bases between them. The germline V gene has CDR1 MNHEY and CDR2 SVGEGT. CDR3 length equals 17 residues. The CDR3 here is CASSYAVAGLSDTEAFF. CDR3 bases: TGTGCCAGCAGTTACGCGGTGGCAGGGTTATCCGACACTGAAGCTTTCTTT.

This clonotype was seen a few times. This chain links TRBV11-2 with TRBJ2-5; D is unclear. V was pared by 7 bases and J by 2 bases, with 11 bases between. CDR3 length: 13 residues. Germline V CDR1 and CDR2: SGHAT, FQNNGV. CDR3 sequence (DNA): TGTGCCAGCAACCCTCAACAGCAAGAGACCCAGTACTTC. It specifies CASNPQQQETQYF.

The CDR3 DNA sequence: TGCGCCAGCAGCCAAGGGCTAGGGGTTCAGCCCCAGCATTTT. Protein: CASSQGLGVQPQHF. This chain joins TRBV4-3 and TRBJ1-5, with D perhaps TRBD1 (5 bases). V was clipped by 1 base and J by 6 bases, with 10 bases between them. The CDR3 runs 14 residues. Germline V gene sequence: CDR1 LGHNA, CDR2 YSLEER.

This clonotype turned up a few times. The V call is TRBV29-1, the J call TRBJ2-1, with TRBD1 matching over 9 bases. This CDR3 has 15 residues. V dropped 7 bases and J dropped 6; count of bases not matched to a gene: 13. CDR1 SQVTM and CDR2 ANQGSEA come from the germline V gene. CDR3 amino acids: CSAQSGTGIPNEQFF. The CDR3 coding sequence is TGCAGCGCCCAGTCCGGGACAGGGATTCCCAATGAGCAGTTCTTC.

CDR3 DNA: TGTGCCAGCAGCTTAGCGGGGCAGGGCGGTCAGCCCCAGCATTTT. Protein sequence: CASSLAGQGGQPQHF. The V call is TRBV7-2, the J call TRBJ1-5; maybe TRBD1 (5 bases). The germline V gene encodes CDR1 SGHTA and CDR2 FQGNSA. The CDR3 is 15 residues long. Trimming cost V 0 bases and J 6 bases, with 12 bases left between them.

This clonotype showed up just a few times. The chain employs TRBV7-2 and TRBJ2-5; no reliable D call. Germline V gene lookup returns CDR1 SGHTA and CDR2 FQGNSA. The CDR3 consists of 13 residues. V dropped 5 bases and J dropped 3 bases, with 10 bases sitting between them. CDR3 bases: TGTGCCAGCAGCAACCCAGTTAAAGAGACCCAGTACTTC. Residues: CASSNPVKETQYF.

V gene TRBV24-1 combines with J gene TRBJ2-3; D is ambiguous. Trimming removed 9 bases at V and 2 bases at J, with 5 bases between. Germline CDR1 is KGHDR and CDR2 is SFDVKD. This CDR3 is 11 amino acids long. The DNA for the CDR3 is TGTGCCACCTCCTACACAGATACGCAGTATTTT. Amino acids: CATSYTDTQYF.

This chain connects TRBV6-5 to TRBJ2-7; D is unclear. The CDR3 is 13 amino acids. CDR1 MNHEY and CDR2 SVGAGI come from the germline V gene. Between the trimmed V and J ends, which lost 0 bases and 4 bases, there was a span of 7 bases. CDR3 nucleotide sequence: TGTGCCAGCAGTTACTCTGGCAGATACGAGCAGTACTTC. Amino acid sequence: CASSYSGRYEQYF.